This TCR beta chain was sequenced in a study of metastatic and nonmetastatic thyroid tumors. Overall study context: It was across blood and tumor or nodule tissue from malignant and benign thyroid patients that repertoires were compared.

Remarks on this clone: Its antigen remains unidentified.

This CDR3 has 14 amino acids. V gave up 7 bases and J gave up 0 bases, with 7 bases separating them. CDR1 is LNHDA, CDR2 SQIVND, per germline (reference sequence). As processed by the authors: The study built a papillary thyroid cancer distant-metastasis classifier from CDR3 differences across clinicopathological groups. MiXCR re-clonotyped the PCR reads for TCRdb. TCRdb, rather than the study authors, made the V and J calls. The top ten hold about 9.7% of the sample, which has around 45,000 clones, 3.2% seen once. Patients underwent thyroid surgery, and none had received any treatment before it. General study results and limits: In blood and tumor, TCR beta diversity was reportedly significantly higher in malignant thyroid tumors than in benign nodules.

The material sequenced was blood. The chain has TRBV19 and TRBJ2-6, with D unclear. The sequence was obtained from a female donor with papillary thyroid cancer or a benign thyroid nodule (not recorded which). Some clones in this sample may be carry-over from other donors' samples. CDR3 in amino acids: CASNSDSGANVLTF. CDR3 sequence (DNA): TGTGCCAGTAATTCGGACTCTGGGGCCAACGTCCTGACTTTC.